The present T cell receptor (beta chain) was sequenced within a study of blood T cell repertoires in COVID-19. Germline V gives CDR1 SGHTA, CDR2 FQGNSA. This CDR3 is 16 amino acids long. The V and J ends lost 8 bases and 2 bases, in that order; junction bases with no gene match: 12. The authors' processing: Reference gene primer amplification in the assay estimated nucleated cell counts. Assay: immunoSEQ multiplex PCR; the TCRdb copy retains only in-frame clones and omits some. V and J calls plus clone size are reproduced from that table; the DNA served to infer D and trimming. The table records some 140,000 clones, about 81% of them present only once.

The chain has TRBV7-2 and TRBJ2-3; 8 nucleotides align to TRBD2. Sequenced: peripheral blood. This receptor was taken from a woman of 80 years or more with acute or convalescent COVID-19. CDR3 residues: CASHGGAGGPTDTQYF. CDR3 nucleotide sequence: TGTGCCAGCCACGGGGGGGCGGGAGGACCCACAGATACGCAGTATTTT.